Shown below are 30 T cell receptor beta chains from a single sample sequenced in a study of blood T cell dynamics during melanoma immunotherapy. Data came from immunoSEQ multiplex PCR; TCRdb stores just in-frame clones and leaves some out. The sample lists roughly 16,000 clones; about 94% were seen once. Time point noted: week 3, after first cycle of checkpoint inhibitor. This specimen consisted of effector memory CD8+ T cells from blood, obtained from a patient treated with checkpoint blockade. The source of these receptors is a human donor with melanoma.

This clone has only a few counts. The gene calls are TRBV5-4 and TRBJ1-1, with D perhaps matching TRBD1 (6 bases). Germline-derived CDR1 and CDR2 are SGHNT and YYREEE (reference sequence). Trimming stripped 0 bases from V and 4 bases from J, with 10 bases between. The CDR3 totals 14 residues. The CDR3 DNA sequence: TGTGCCAGCAGCTTGGACAGGGCGGGCACTGAAGCTTTCTTT. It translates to CASSLDRAGTEAFF.

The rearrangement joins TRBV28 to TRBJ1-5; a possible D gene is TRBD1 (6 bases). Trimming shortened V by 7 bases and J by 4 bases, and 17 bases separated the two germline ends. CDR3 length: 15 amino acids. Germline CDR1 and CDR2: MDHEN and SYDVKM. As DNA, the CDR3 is TGTGCCAGCACACCGGGGGCGGCTAGTAATCAGCCCCAGCATTTT. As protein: CASTPGAASNQPQHF.

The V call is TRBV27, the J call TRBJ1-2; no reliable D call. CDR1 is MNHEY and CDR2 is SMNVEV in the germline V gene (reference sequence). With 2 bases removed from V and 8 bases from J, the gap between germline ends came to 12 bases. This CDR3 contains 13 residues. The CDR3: CASSLGGRGGYTF. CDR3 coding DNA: TGTGCCAGCAGTTTAGGAGGGAGAGGGGGCTACACCTTC.

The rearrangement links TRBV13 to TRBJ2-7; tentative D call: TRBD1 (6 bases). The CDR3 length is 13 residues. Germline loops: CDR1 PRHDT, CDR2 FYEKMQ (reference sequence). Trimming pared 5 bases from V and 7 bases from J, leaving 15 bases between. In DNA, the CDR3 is TGTGCCAGCAGCCCCACAGGGCTCGGGGAGCAGTACTTC. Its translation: CASSPTGLGEQYF.

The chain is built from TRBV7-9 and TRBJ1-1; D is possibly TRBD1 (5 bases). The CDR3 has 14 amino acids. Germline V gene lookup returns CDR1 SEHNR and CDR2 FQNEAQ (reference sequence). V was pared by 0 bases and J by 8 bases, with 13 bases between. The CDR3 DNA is TGTGCCAGCAGCTTAGCAGGGACCGGCCGAGAAGCTTTCTTT. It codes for CASSLAGTGREAFF.

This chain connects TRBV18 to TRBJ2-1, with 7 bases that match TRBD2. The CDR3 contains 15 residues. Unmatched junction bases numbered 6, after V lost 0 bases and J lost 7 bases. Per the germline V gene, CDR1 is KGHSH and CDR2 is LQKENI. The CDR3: CASSPPLAEENEQFF. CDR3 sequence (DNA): TGTGCCAGCTCACCACCGCTAGCGGAGGAAAATGAGCAGTTCTTC.

CDR3 protein: CASSVAGGGSSTDTQYF. The CDR3 DNA is TGTGCCAGCAGTGTGGCAGGGGGCGGTTCTAGCACAGATACGCAGTATTTT. This chain uses TRBV25-1 with TRBJ2-3; 8 bases match TRBD1. CDR1 is MGHDK, CDR2 SYGVNS, per germline. The CDR3 is 17 residues long. The V segment lost 4 bases and the J segment 0 bases; nucleotides outside the gene matches: 9.

The CDR3 spells CASSGLATSTDTQYF. The CDR3 DNA reads TGTGCCAGCAGCGGGCTAGCGACCAGCACAGATACGCAGTATTTT. The chain joins TRBV5-6 to TRBJ2-3; tentative D call: TRBD2 (6 bases). Deletions cut 4 bases from V and 0 bases from J, with 12 bases between. CDR1 and CDR2 from the germline V gene are SGHDT and YYEEEE. The length of the CDR3 is 15 residues.

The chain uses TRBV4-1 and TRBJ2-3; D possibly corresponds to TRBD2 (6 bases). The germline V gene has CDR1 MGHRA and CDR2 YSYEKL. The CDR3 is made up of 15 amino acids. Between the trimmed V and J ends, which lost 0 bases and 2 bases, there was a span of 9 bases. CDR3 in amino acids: CASSQEASDTDTQYF. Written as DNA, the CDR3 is TGCGCCAGCAGCCAAGAGGCTAGCGACACAGATACGCAGTATTTT.

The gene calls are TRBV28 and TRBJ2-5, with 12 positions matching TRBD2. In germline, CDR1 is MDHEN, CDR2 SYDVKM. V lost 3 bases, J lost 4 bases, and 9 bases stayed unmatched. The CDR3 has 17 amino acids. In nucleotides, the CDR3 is TGTGCCAGCAGTTTTATCGCTAGCGGGAGGGGGGGAGAGACCCAGTACTTC. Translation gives CASSFIASGRGGETQYF.

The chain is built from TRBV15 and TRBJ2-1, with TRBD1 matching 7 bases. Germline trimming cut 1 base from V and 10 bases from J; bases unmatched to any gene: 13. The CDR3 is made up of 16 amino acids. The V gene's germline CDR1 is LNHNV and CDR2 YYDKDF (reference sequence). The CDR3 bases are TGTGCCACCAGCAGAGCCCCGGGACAGAGTTTATGGGAGCAGTTCTTC. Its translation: CATSRAPGQSLWEQFF.

The CDR3 sequence is CASSLARLNNEQFF. The CDR3 DNA is TGCGCCAGCAGCTTGGCGCGACTTAACAATGAGCAGTTCTTC. The chain employs TRBV5-1 and TRBJ2-1; the D is unclear. Germline V CDR1 and CDR2: SGHRS, YFSETQ. Trimming pared 0 bases from V and 5 bases from J, leaving 9 bases between. CDR3 length: 14 residues. Full variable domain (remainder filled in from reference TRBV5-1 and TRBJ2-1): KAGVTQTPRYLIKTRGQQVTLSCSPISGHRSVSWYQQTPGQGLQFLFEYFSETQRNKGNFPGRFSGRQFSNSRSEMNVSTLELGDSALYLCASSLARLNNEQFFGPGTRLTVL.

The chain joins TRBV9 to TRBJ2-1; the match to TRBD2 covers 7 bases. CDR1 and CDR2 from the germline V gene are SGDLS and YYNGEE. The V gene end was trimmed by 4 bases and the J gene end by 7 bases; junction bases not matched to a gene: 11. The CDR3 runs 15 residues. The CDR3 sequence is CASSSRLALWNEQFF. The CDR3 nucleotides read TGTGCCAGCAGCTCAAGACTAGCCCTGTGGAATGAGCAGTTCTTC.

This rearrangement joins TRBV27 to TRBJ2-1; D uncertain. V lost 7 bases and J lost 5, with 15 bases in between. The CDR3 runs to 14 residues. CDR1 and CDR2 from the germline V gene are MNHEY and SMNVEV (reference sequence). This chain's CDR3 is CASKAISGDNEQFF. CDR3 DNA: TGTGCCAGCAAAGCTATAAGTGGGGACAATGAGCAGTTCTTC.

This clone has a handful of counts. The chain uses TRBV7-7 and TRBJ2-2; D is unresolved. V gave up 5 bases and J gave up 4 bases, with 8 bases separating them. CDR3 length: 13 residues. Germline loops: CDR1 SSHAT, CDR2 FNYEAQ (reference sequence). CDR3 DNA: TGTGCCAGCAGCCCTGGGTTCACCGGGGAGCTGTTTTTT. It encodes CASSPGFTGELFF.

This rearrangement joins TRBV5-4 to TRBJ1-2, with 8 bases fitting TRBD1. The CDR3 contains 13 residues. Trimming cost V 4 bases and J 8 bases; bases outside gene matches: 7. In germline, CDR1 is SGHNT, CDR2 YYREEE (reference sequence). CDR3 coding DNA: TGTGCCAGCAGCACGGGACAGGAGAGGGGCTACACCTTC. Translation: CASSTGQERGYTF.

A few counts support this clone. The CDR3 here is CASSWHQGFTYEQYF. DNA for the CDR3: TGTGCCAGCAGCTGGCACCAGGGTTTCACCTACGAGCAGTACTTC. The chain joins TRBV7-9 to TRBJ2-7; a weak D match, TRBD1 (5 bases). Trimming shortened V by 4 bases and J by 2 bases, and 15 bases separated the two germline ends. This CDR3 has 15 residues. Per germline, CDR1 SEHNR and CDR2 FQNEAQ (reference sequence).

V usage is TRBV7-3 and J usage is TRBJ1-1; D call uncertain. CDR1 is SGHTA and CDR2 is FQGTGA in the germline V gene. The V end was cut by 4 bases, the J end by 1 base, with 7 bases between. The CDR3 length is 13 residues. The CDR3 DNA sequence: TGTGCCAGCAGCTCATACCAGAACACTGAAGCTTTCTTT. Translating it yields CASSSYQNTEAFF.

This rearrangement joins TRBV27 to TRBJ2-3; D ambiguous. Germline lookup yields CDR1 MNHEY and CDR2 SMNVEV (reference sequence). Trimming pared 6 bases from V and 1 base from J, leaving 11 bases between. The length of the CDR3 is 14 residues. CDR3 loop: CASRNSLRTDTQYF. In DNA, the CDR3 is TGTGCCAGCAGGAACAGTCTGCGCACAGATACGCAGTATTTT.

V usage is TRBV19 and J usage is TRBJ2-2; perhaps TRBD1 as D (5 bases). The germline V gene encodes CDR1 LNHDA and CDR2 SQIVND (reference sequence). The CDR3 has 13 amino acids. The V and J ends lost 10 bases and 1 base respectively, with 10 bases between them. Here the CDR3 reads CATGLGNTGELFF. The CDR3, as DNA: TGTGCCACAGGGCTAGGGAACACCGGGGAGCTGTTTTTT.

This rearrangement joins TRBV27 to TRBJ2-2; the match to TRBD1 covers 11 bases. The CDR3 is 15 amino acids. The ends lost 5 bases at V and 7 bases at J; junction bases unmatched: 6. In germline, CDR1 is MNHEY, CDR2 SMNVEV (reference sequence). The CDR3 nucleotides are TGTGCCAGCAGTCTTCGGACAGGGGGCGTCGGGGAGCTGTTTTTT. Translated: CASSLRTGGVGELFF.

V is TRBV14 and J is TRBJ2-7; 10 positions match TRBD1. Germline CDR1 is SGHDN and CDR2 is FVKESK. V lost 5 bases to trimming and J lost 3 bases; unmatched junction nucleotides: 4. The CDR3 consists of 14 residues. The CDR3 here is CASSKTGGYYEQYF. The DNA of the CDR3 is TGTGCCAGCAGCAAGACAGGGGGCTACTACGAGCAGTACTTC. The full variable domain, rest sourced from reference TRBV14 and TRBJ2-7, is EAGVTQFPSHSVIEKGQTVTLRCDPISGHDNLYWYRRVMGKEIKFLLHFVKESKQDESGMPNNRFLAERTGGTYSTLKVQPAELEDSGVYFCASSKTGGYYEQYFGPGTRLTVT.

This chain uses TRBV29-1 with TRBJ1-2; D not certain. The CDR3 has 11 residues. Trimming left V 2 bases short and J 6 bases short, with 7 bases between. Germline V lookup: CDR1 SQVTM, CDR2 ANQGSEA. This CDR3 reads CSVESLDGYTF. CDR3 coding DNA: TGCAGCGTTGAATCCCTGGATGGCTACACCTTC.

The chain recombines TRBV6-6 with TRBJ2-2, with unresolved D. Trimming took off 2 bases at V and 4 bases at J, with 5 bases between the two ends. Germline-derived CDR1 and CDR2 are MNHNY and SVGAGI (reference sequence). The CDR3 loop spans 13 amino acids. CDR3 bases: TGTGCCAGCAGTTACCCCCCCACCGGGGAGCTGTTTTTT. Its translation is CASSYPPTGELFF.

The CDR3: CASSQEFPAGSHEQYF. CDR3 bases: TGCGCCAGCAGCCAAGAGTTCCCGGCAGGTTCCCACGAGCAGTACTTC. The V gene is TRBV4-1, the J gene TRBJ2-7; D is undetermined. Germline loops: CDR1 MGHRA, CDR2 YSYEKL. V was shortened by 0 bases and J by 5 bases, with 17 bases between the two germline ends. CDR3 length equals 16 residues.

The CDR3 is CASSGGGAYGYTF. The CDR3 DNA reads as TGTGCCAGCAGTGGAGGTGGGGCCTATGGCTACACCTTC. The rearrangement links TRBV2 to TRBJ1-2; D may be TRBD1 (5 bases). Germline lookup yields CDR1 SNHLY and CDR2 FYNNEI. V was trimmed by 4 bases and J by 4 bases, leaving 10 bases between them. This CDR3 spans 13 amino acids.

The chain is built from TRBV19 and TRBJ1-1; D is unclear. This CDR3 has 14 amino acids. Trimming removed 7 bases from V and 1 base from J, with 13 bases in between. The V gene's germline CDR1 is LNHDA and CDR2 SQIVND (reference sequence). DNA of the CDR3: TGTGCCAGTATTGCGGGCCGTACGAACACTGAAGCTTTCTTT. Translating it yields CASIAGRTNTEAFF.

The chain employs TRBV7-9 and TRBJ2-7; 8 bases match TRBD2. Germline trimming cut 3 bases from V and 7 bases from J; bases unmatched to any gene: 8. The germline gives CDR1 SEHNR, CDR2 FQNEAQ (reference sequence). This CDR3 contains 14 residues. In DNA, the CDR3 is TGTGCCAGCAGCTTGCCTCTCCGGGAGGGGGAGCAGTACTTC. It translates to CASSLPLREGEQYF.

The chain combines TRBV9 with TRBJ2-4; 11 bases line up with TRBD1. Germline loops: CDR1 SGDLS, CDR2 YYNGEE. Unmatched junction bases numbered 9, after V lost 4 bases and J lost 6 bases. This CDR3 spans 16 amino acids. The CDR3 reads CASSPSDRGRVNIQYF. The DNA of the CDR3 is TGTGCCAGCAGCCCCTCGGACAGGGGGCGCGTAAACATTCAGTACTTC.

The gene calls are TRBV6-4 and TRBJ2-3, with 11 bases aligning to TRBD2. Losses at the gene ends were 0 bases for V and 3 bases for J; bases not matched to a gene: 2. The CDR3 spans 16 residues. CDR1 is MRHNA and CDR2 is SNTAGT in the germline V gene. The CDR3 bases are TGTGCCAGCAGTGACTCACTAGCGGGAGAGACAGATACGCAGTATTTT. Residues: CASSDSLAGETDTQYF.